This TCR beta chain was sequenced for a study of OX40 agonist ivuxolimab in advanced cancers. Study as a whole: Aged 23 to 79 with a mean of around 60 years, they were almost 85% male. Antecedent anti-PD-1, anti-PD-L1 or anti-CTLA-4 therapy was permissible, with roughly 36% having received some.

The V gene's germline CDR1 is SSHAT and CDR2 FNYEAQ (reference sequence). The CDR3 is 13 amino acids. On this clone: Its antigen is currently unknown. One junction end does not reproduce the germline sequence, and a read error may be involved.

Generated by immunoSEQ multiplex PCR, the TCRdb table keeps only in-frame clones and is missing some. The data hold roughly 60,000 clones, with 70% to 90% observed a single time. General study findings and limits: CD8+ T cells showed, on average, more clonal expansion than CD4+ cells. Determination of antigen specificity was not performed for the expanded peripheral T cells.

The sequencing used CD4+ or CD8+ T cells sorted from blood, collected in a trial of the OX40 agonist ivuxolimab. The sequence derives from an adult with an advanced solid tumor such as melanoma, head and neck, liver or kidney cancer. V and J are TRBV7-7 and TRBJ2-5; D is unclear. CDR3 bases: TGTGCTAGCAGCCTCGCGGATCAAGAGACCCAGTACTTC. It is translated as CASSLADQETQYF.